The rows below give T cell receptor beta chains drawn from one sample of a study of lymphopenia after photon versus proton radiotherapy. Sequencing was performed with immunoSEQ multiplex PCR; in TCRdb, only in-frame clones are kept and a portion is missing. There are roughly 76,000 clones in the sample; less than 95% occur only once, and around 2% lies in the top ten. This specimen consisted of peripheral blood, obtained from a patient treated with photon-based radiotherapy. These receptors came from a woman between 35 and 50 years old with cholangiocarcinoma. The CDR3 runs from the conserved cysteine through the conserved F or W. A D gene is named only where the DNA matches it firmly. Some rows mark clone size as missing; the rest say once, few, many or name a class of expanded clone.

J gene: TRBJ2-5
V gene: TRBV7-9
clone size: NA
D gene: TRBD1
CDR3 DNA: TGTGCCAGCAGCCCACAGGGGGACAGGGTGCGAGGGGAGACCCAGTACTTC
CDR3 protein: CASSPQGDRVRGETQYF

J gene: TRBJ1-4
V gene: TRBV19
clone size: NA
D gene: NA
CDR3 DNA: TGTGCCAGTACCCCTGGGGCAGCATCTAATGAAAAACTGTTTTTT
CDR3 protein: CASTPGAASNEKLFF

J gene: TRBJ2-3
V gene: TRBV5-1
clone size: NA
D gene: TRBD1
CDR3 DNA: TGCGCCAGCAGCTTAGGGGGACAGACCTTGGGAGATACGCAGTATTTT
CDR3 protein: CASSLGGQTLGDTQYF

J gene: TRBJ1-1
V gene: TRBV9
clone size: NA
D gene: NA
CDR3 DNA: TGTGCCAGCAGCTTAGAACTGGGAGGCACTGAAGCTTTCTTT
CDR3 protein: CASSLELGGTEAFF

J gene: TRBJ1-1
V gene: TRBV5-1
clone size: NA
D gene: NA
CDR3 DNA: TGCGCCAGCAGCCCGGAGGGGAACACTGAAGCTTTCTTT
CDR3 protein: CASSPEGNTEAFF

J gene: TRBJ2-1
V gene: TRBV15
clone size: once
D gene: TRBD2
CDR3 DNA: TGTGCCACCAGCAGCGGACTAGGTAGCTACAATGAGCAGTTCTTC
CDR3 protein: CATSSGLGSYNEQFF

J gene: TRBJ2-1
V gene: TRBV30
clone size: NA
D gene: TRBD1
CDR3 DNA: TGTGCCTGGAGCCCCGGGACAGGTGGATACAATGAGCAGTTCTTC
CDR3 protein: CAWSPGTGGYNEQFF

J gene: TRBJ1-3
V gene: TRBV30
clone size: once
D gene: NA
CDR3 DNA: TGTGCCTGGATGCCCGGAAACACCATATATTTT
CDR3 protein: CAWMPGNTIYF

J gene: TRBJ1-1
V gene: TRBV28
clone size: NA
D gene: NA
CDR3 DNA: TGTGCCAGCAGTTTTTTCCGGCCAGGTTCTTTGGCTGAAGCTTTCTTT
CDR3 protein: CASSFFRPGSLAEAFF

J gene: TRBJ1-2
V gene: TRBV6-5
clone size: NA
D gene: NA
CDR3 DNA: TGTGCCAGCAGTAATAAAGCGGGGGCTGGCTACACCTTC
CDR3 protein: CASSNKAGAGYTF

J gene: TRBJ1-5
V gene: TRBV6-1
clone size: NA
D gene: NA
CDR3 DNA: TGTGCCAGCACCCCAGGGTACGATCAGCCCCAGCATTTT
CDR3 protein: CASTPGYDQPQHF

J gene: TRBJ1-5
V gene: TRBV21-1
clone size: NA
D gene: NA
CDR3 DNA: TGTGCCAGCAGACCCCAGACAGGGAAAAGCAATCAGCCCCAGCATTTT
CDR3 protein: CASRPQTGKSNQPQHF

J gene: TRBJ2-7
V gene: TRBV2
clone size: NA
D gene: TRBD1
CDR3 DNA: TGTGCCAGCAGTGGACAGGGTTGGAACGAGCAGTACTTC
CDR3 protein: CASSGQGWNEQYF

J gene: TRBJ1-5
V gene: TRBV27
clone size: NA
D gene: NA
CDR3 DNA: TGTGCCAGCAGTCCTCGGGGGGTTCAGCCCCAGCATTTT
CDR3 protein: CASSPRGVQPQHF

J gene: TRBJ1-5
V gene: TRBV5-5
clone size: NA
D gene: TRBD1
CDR3 DNA: TGTGCCAGCAGCTTGGCCGGAGGACAGGTCCCCAATCAGCCCCAGCATTTT
CDR3 protein: CASSLAGGQVPNQPQHF

J gene: TRBJ1-3
V gene: TRBV23-1
clone size: once
D gene: TRBD1
CDR3 DNA: TGCGCCAGCAGTATCCGGGACAGCTCTGGAAACACCATATATTTT
CDR3 protein: CASSIRDSSGNTIYF

J gene: TRBJ2-7
V gene: TRBV6-5
clone size: NA
D gene: NA
CDR3 DNA: TGTGCCAGCACCCCCAGGACGGCGAGCTCCTACGAGCAGTACTTC
CDR3 protein: CASTPRTASSYEQYF

J gene: TRBJ1-4
V gene: TRBV6-5
clone size: once
D gene: NA
CDR3 DNA: TGTGCCAGCAGTCTAAACCCCCGGTCTAATGAAAAACTGTTTTTT
CDR3 protein: CASSLNPRSNEKLFF

J gene: TRBJ2-1
V gene: TRBV5-1
clone size: NA
D gene: NA
CDR3 DNA: TGCGCCAGCAGCTTGGGGGCACCTGGTAGGGATGAGCAGTTCTTC
CDR3 protein: CASSLGAPGRDEQFF

J gene: TRBJ1-2
V gene: TRBV18
clone size: NA
D gene: NA
CDR3 DNA: TGTGCCAGCTCACCTGAGGGGATAGGCTCTGGCTACACCTTC
CDR3 protein: CASSPEGIGSGYTF

J gene: TRBJ1-2
V gene: TRBV5-6
clone size: NA
D gene: NA
CDR3 DNA: TGTGCCAGCAGCTGCGGCCAGGTAAGCTGTGGCTACACCTTC
CDR3 protein: CASSCGQVSCGYTF

J gene: TRBJ2-7
V gene: TRBV7-2
clone size: NA
D gene: TRBD2
CDR3 DNA: TGTGCCAGCAGCGAGTCGACGCGTAGGGAGGGCGAGCAGTACTTC
CDR3 protein: CASSESTRREGEQYF

J gene: TRBJ2-1
V gene: TRBV6-1
clone size: once
D gene: TRBD2
CDR3 DNA: TGTGCCAGCAGGCCTAGCGGGGGGCAGTGGAATGAGCAGTTCTTC
CDR3 protein: CASRPSGGQWNEQFF

J gene: TRBJ2-1
V gene: TRBV28
clone size: NA
D gene: NA
CDR3 DNA: TGTGCCAGCAGTTCGGAGGGGTTGTACAATGAGCAGTTCTTC
CDR3 protein: CASSSEGLYNEQFF